The entry below describes one T cell receptor beta chain. Libraries were prepared by immunoSEQ multiplex PCR; TCRdb keeps only in-frame clonotypes and omits some of them. The sample lists over 250,000 clones; approximately 86% were seen once. CDR3 size: 16 residues. The junction had 4 bases not matched to a gene; V was cut back by 1 base and J by 0 bases. The germline gives CDR1 SGHRS, CDR2 YFSETQ. This record comes from a study of cytomegalovirus exposure and HLA in healthy donors. The sample comprised PBMCs. The gene calls are TRBV5-1 and TRBJ1-3; 7 bases map to TRBD1. The TCR was taken from a woman between 18 and 29 years old in good health and CMV-seronegative. The CDR3 nucleotides read TGCGCCAGCAGCTTGACAGGGGCCAACTCTGGAAACACCATATATTTT. The encoded protein is CASSLTGANSGNTIYF.